Described below is a single TCR beta chain sequence and its context. Its antigen is not identified. TCRdb keeps only in-frame clones here, not all; method: immunoSEQ multiplex PCR. The sample lists approximately 110,000 clones, about 85% occurring once. Trimming removed 5 bases from V and 3 bases from J, with 13 bases in between. The CDR3 is made up of 14 amino acids. Germline V gene sequence: CDR1 MDHEN, CDR2 SYDVKM. This entry belongs to a study of T cell responses to AZD1222 COVID-19 vaccine. Study-wide results and caveats: The sample set comprised mostly white British donors with more females, and clonal diversity was possibly underestimated. No repertoire was sampled before or during the peak T cell response, only after it. The CD4 TCRs associated with vaccination extended across spike and predominated at 160-218 and 743-854.

This TCR came from an adult in good health. The specimen comprised peripheral blood, sampled on day 0 of AZD1222 vaccination. The chain combines TRBV28 with TRBJ2-5, with a weak D call TRBD2 (5 bases). The CDR3 sequence: CASSRDYREETQYF. CDR3 nucleotides: TGTGCCAGCAGTCGCGACTATAGGGAAGAGACCCAGTACTTC.